Listed below are T cell receptor beta chains from one sample, sequenced in a study of blood T cells in healthy people across ages. TCRdb fed the 5' RACE reads into MiXCR, producing one record per CDR3 protein. Of 1.5 million or so distinct CDR3 sequences listed, approximately 43% are singletons. The sample comprised blood. Receptors originate from a woman younger than 30 in good health. The CDR3 runs from the conserved cysteine through the conserved F or W. Each record gives: V gene, clone size, J gene, D gene, CDR3 protein, CDR3 DNA. A D gene is named only where the DNA matches it firmly. Clone size is given for some rows only: seen once, a few or many times, or a class if the clone is expanded.

>TRBV4-1|.|TRBJ2-1|.
CASSQLGLLAELNEQFF
TGCGCCAGCAGCCAACTCGGGCTTTTGGCGGAGCTCAATGAGCAGTTCTTC
>TRBV6-6|.|TRBJ2-7|.
CASTRQVNYEQYF
TGTGCCAGCACCCGACAAGTCAACTACGAGCAGTACTTC
>TRBV10-3|few|TRBJ1-4|.
CAISEGRGLYEKLFF
TGTGCCATCAGTGAGGGGCGGGGGCTCTATGAAAAACTGTTTTTT
>TRBV5-6|once|TRBJ2-1|TRBD2
CASRMAGREEQFF
TGTGCCAGCCGAATGGCAGGACGGGAGGAACAGTTCTTC
>TRBV4-3|many|TRBJ2-1|TRBD1
CASSQEDRGGNEQFF
TGCGCCAGCAGCCAAGAAGACAGGGGGGGCAATGAGCAGTTCTTC
>TRBV20-1|few|TRBJ2-3|TRBD2
CSALAGGGADTQYF
TGCAGTGCCCTAGCGGGGGGAGGTGCAGATACGCAGTATTTT
>TRBV10-3|.|TRBJ2-6|.
CAIGDGYSGANVLTF
TGTGCCATCGGGGACGGATACTCTGGGGCCAACGTCCTGACTTTC
>TRBV7-2|few|TRBJ2-7|TRBD1
CASSSGQGSPYEQYF
TGTGCCAGCAGCTCGGGACAGGGGTCCCCCTACGAGCAGTACTTC
>TRBV29-1|few|TRBJ2-1|TRBD2
CSVVSSGRRYEQFF
TGCAGCGTTGTATCTAGCGGGAGGCGGTATGAGCAGTTCTTC
>TRBV6-6|few|TRBJ2-1|.
CASSYSDSSYEQFF
TGTGCCAGCAGTTACTCGGACAGTTCCTACGAGCAGTTCTTC
>TRBV18|few|TRBJ2-1|TRBD1
CASSPSVPGQVYNEQFF
TGTGCCAGCTCACCATCCGTTCCGGGACAGGTTTACAATGAGCAGTTCTTC
>TRBV20-1|once|TRBJ2-7|TRBD2
CSARSSGRVSYEQYF
TGCAGTGCTCGCTCTAGCGGGAGAGTTTCCTACGAGCAGTACTTC
>TRBV6-6|.|TRBJ2-5|TRBD2
CASFPVGSGSNEQYF
TGTGCCAGCTTCCCGGTGGGTAGCGGGAGTAATGAGCAGTACTTC
>TRBV6-5|.|TRBJ1-5|TRBD1
CASSEDRVGNQPQHF
TGTGCCAGCAGTGAGGACAGGGTTGGTAATCAGCCCCAGCATTTT
>TRBV7-2|.|TRBJ1-4|TRBD1
CASSKEQGAYEKLFF
TGTGCCAGCAGCAAAGAACAGGGGGCTTATGAAAAACTGTTTTTT
>TRBV4-1|many|TRBJ2-5|.
CASSQPTAHQETQYF
TGCGCCAGCAGCCAACCAACCGCACACCAAGAGACCCAGTACTTC
>TRBV7-2|few|TRBJ1-2|.
CASSLLLYGYTF
TGTGCCAGCAGCTTACTCCTCTATGGCTACACCTTC
>TRBV24-1|.|TRBJ2-1|.
CATGGVLYNEQFF
TGTGCCACCGGGGGCGTCCTTTACAATGAGCAGTTCTTC
>TRBV7-2|many|TRBJ2-7|.
CASSLWGSYEQYF
TGTGCCAGCAGCCTTTGGGGCTCCTACGAGCAGTACTTC
>TRBV3-1|.|TRBJ2-1|.
CASSQGVAGNYNEQFF
TGTGCCAGCAGCCAAGGGGTGGCTGGCAATTACAATGAGCAGTTCTTC
>TRBV4-3|.|TRBJ2-1|.
CASSQTDRYNEQFF
TGCGCCAGCAGCCAAACGGACAGATACAATGAGCAGTTCTTC
>TRBV27|few|TRBJ2-7|.
CASRKAGTHSGEQYF
TGTGCCAGCAGGAAAGCCGGGACCCACTCTGGCGAGCAGTACTTC
>TRBV20-1|.|TRBJ1-4|TRBD1
CSTRGTGEKLFF
TGCAGTACTAGAGGGACAGGAGAAAAACTGTTTTTT
>TRBV6-2/TRBV6-3|few|TRBJ2-4|.
CASSYSPALNIQYF
TGTGCCAGCAGTTACTCACCAGCCCTAAACATTCAGTACTTC
>TRBV11-2|.|TRBJ2-2|TRBD1
CASSQQGADTGELFF
TGTGCCAGCAGCCAACAGGGGGCCGACACCGGGGAGCTGTTTTTT
>TRBV7-3|.|TRBJ2-7|.
CASSLYARDEQYF
TGTGCCAGCAGCTTATATGCAAGGGACGAGCAGTACTTC
>TRBV5-1|few|TRBJ2-5|.
CASSFWGDGETQYF
TGCGCCAGCAGCTTTTGGGGAGACGGGGAGACCCAGTACTTC
>TRBV10-3|few|TRBJ2-1|TRBD2
CAISDPSGNSYNEQFF
TGTGCCATCAGTGACCCTAGCGGGAACTCCTACAATGAGCAGTTCTTC
>TRBV24-1|.|TRBJ1-2|.
CATSPEGSYGYTF
TGTGCCACCTCTCCGGAGGGAAGCTATGGCTACACCTTC
>TRBV6-6|.|TRBJ2-7|.
CASSYTAGYEQYF
TGTGCCAGCAGTTACACGGCGGGGTACGAGCAGTACTTC
>TRBV7-9|.|TRBJ1-1|TRBD1
CASRTGDTEAFF
TGTGCCAGCAGAACAGGGGACACTGAAGCTTTCTTT
>TRBV20-1|.|TRBJ2-1|.
CSASHVDEQFF
TGCAGTGCCTCCCACGTGGATGAGCAGTTCTTC
>TRBV20-1|.|TRBJ1-2|.
CSASEGALNYGYTF
TGCAGTGCCTCGGAAGGGGCCCTTAACTATGGCTACACCTTC
>TRBV27|.|TRBJ2-1|.
CASRNSYNEQFF
TGTGCCAGCAGAAACAGTTACAATGAGCAGTTCTTC
>TRBV27|.|TRBJ2-2|.
CASSWWGGELFF
TGTGCCAGCAGTTGGTGGGGCGGGGAGCTGTTTTTT
>TRBV7-7|.|TRBJ1-2|.
CPKPRRDPYGYTF
TGTCCGAAGCCTCGAAGGGACCCCTATGGCTACACCTTC
>TRBV4-3|.|TRBJ2-5|.
CASSQYQAGETQYF
TGCGCCAGCAGCCAGTATCAAGCTGGGGAGACCCAGTACTTC
>TRBV28|.|TRBJ2-5|TRBD2
CASSVTSGGGEQYF
TGTGCCAGCAGTGTAACTAGCGGGGGAGGTGAGCAGTACTTC
>TRBV6-2/TRBV6-3|.|TRBJ1-2|.
CASSYALRGEYTF
TGTGCCAGCAGTTACGCCCTAAGGGGCGAATACACCTTC
>TRBV7-9|.|TRBJ2-7|TRBD1
CASTQTGTAYEQYF
TGTGCCAGCACCCAAACCGGGACAGCCTACGAGCAGTACTTC
>TRBV13|.|TRBJ2-7|.
CASSFPGRDEQYF
TGTGCCAGCAGCTTCCCAGGGCGCGACGAGCAGTACTTC
>TRBV30|.|TRBJ2-7|.
CAWRRNWDSYEQYF
TGTGCCTGGAGACGAAATTGGGACTCCTACGAGCAGTACTTC
>TRBV9|.|TRBJ2-7|.
CASSPQEGTYNEQYF
TGTGCCAGCAGCCCCCAAGAGGGGACTTACAATGAGCAGTACTTC
>TRBV9|many|TRBJ1-6|TRBD1
CASARSGGTPLHF
TGTGCCAGCGCGCGTTCAGGGGGCACACCCCTCCACTTT
>TRBV20-1|.|TRBJ1-1|.
CSARGGNLGTEAFF
TGCAGTGCTAGAGGAGGAAACCTGGGCACTGAAGCTTTCTTT
>TRBV20-1|few|TRBJ2-3|.
CSARDASLTDTQYF
TGCAGTGCTAGAGATGCATCCCTCACAGATACGCAGTATTTT
>TRBV5-6|.|TRBJ1-3|.
CASSLGLQTDAIYF
TGTGCCAGCAGCTTGGGACTCCAAACGGACGCCATATATTTT
>TRBV7-6|few|TRBJ2-5|.
CASSFDLSEGGEETQYF
TGTGCCAGCAGCTTCGATCTTAGCGAGGGCGGGGAAGAGACCCAGTACTTC
>TRBV4-3|few|TRBJ1-2|.
CASSQSLGRIYGYTF
TGCGCCAGCAGCCAAAGCCTGGGACGGATCTATGGCTACACCTTC
>TRBV4-1|once|TRBJ2-1|.
CASSRTAFNEQFF
TGCGCCAGCAGCCGAACCGCCTTCAACGAGCAGTTCTTC
>TRBV6-1|.|TRBJ2-1|.
CVSSESAGMDEQFF
TGTGTCAGCAGTGAATCCGCAGGGATGGATGAGCAGTTCTTC
>TRBV29-1|.|TRBJ1-1|.
CSVEGQGLAEAFF
TGCAGCGTTGAAGGGCAGGGTCTCGCTGAAGCTTTCTTT